These 27 T cell receptor beta chains share one sample of origin, sequenced in a study of blood T cell repertoires in COVID-19. Data came from immunoSEQ multiplex PCR; TCRdb stores just in-frame clones and leaves some out. Here the sample spans more than 250,000 clones, around 87% being singletons. The specimen was peripheral blood. Receptor source: a man in his forties or fifties with active or convalescent COVID-19.

The J gene is TRBJ2-1, the V gene TRBV5-1, with TRBD2 matching 8 bases. The V segment lost 2 bases and the J segment 8 bases; nucleotides outside the gene matches: 15. The germline gives CDR1 SGHRS, CDR2 YFSETQ. The CDR3 spans 17 residues. The CDR3 loop is CASSFSSGGVLNYEQFF. The DNA for the CDR3 is TGCGCCAGCAGCTTTTCAAGCGGGGGCGTCCTTAATTATGAGCAGTTCTTC.

The chain employs TRBV7-2 and TRBJ2-3; 8 positions match TRBD1. The ends lost 2 bases at V and 6 bases at J; junction bases unmatched: 1. The CDR3 sequence is 13 residues long. CDR1 and CDR2 (germline): SGHTA, FQGNSA. In DNA, the CDR3 is TGTGCCAGCAGCTTACAGGGGGCGGATACGCAGTATTTT. This sequence encodes CASSLQGADTQYF.

This clone appeared once. The chain uses TRBV5-6 and TRBJ2-1, with 13 bases lining up with TRBD2. V lost 5 bases, J lost 0 bases, and 8 bases stayed unmatched. Germline V gene data show CDR1 as SGHDT and CDR2 as YYEEEE. The CDR3 length is 18 residues. The DNA of the CDR3 is TGTGCCAGCAGAGGACAGGGACTAGCGGGACGCTCCTACAATGAGCAGTTCTTC. This translates into CASRGQGLAGRSYNEQFF.

The CDR3 reads CASSLRGAEKLFF. The CDR3 nucleotides read TGTGCCAGCAGTTTAAGAGGAGCGGAAAAACTGTTTTTT. The chain combines TRBV27 with TRBJ1-4; D gene uncertain. Looked up from germline, CDR1 is MNHEY and CDR2 is SMNVEV (reference sequence). This CDR3 comprises 13 residues. V dropped 2 bases and J dropped 8 bases, with 9 bases sitting between them.

The chain links TRBV6-5 to TRBJ2-2; a possible D gene is TRBD2 (6 bases). CDR3 size: 14 residues. Germline loops: CDR1 MNHEY, CDR2 SVGAGI. Trimming removed 8 bases at V and 3 bases at J, with 13 bases between. CDR3 residues: CASSEGLYTGELFF. For the CDR3, the DNA is TGTGCCAGCTCGGAGGGACTGTACACCGGGGAGCTGTTTTTT.

This chain connects TRBV27 to TRBJ1-6; a weak D match, TRBD1 (5 bases). Germline CDR1 MNHEY, CDR2 SMNVEV (reference sequence). The CDR3 extends over 16 amino acids. The V end was cut by 0 bases, the J end by 9 bases, with 15 bases between. The CDR3 region is CASSLSGGVGGSPLHF. The CDR3 DNA sequence: TGTGCCAGCAGTTTATCTGGGGGGGTTGGGGGTTCACCCCTCCACTTT.

This clone was seen just once. The V call is TRBV15, the J call TRBJ2-6; D is perhaps TRBD2 (5 bases). Per germline, CDR1 LNHNV and CDR2 YYDKDF (reference sequence). Between the trimmed V and J ends, which lost 5 bases and 0 bases, there was a span of 11 bases. The CDR3 extends over 16 amino acids. The CDR3, as DNA: TGTGCCACCAGCCTAGCTATCCTCTCTGGGGCCAACGTCCTGACTTTC. Translating gives CATSLAILSGANVLTF.

The J gene is TRBJ2-3, the V gene TRBV5-4; 8 bases agree with TRBD2. The CDR3 contains 16 residues. Germline-derived CDR1 and CDR2 are SGHNT and YYREEE (reference sequence). The trim removed 0 bases at V and 2 bases at J, leaving 5 bases unmatched. The CDR3 region is CASSLAASGYTDTQYF. Here the CDR3 DNA reads TGTGCCAGCAGCTTGGCCGCTAGCGGGTACACAGATACGCAGTATTTT.

The V and J genes are TRBV6-6 and TRBJ1-4; TRBD1 matches 9 bases. The V gene's germline CDR1 is MNHNY and CDR2 SVGAGI (reference sequence). Unmatched junction bases numbered 7, after V lost 6 bases and J lost 8 bases. The length of the CDR3 is 14 residues. The CDR3 DNA reads TGTGCCAGCAGCCTGGGACAGGGTGAAGAAAAACTGTTTTTT. The encoded protein is CASSLGQGEEKLFF.

This chain uses TRBV19 with TRBJ1-1; the match to TRBD1 covers 7 bases. Looked up from germline, CDR1 is LNHDA and CDR2 is SQIVND (reference sequence). Trimming cost V 5 bases and J 1 base; bases outside gene matches: 4. The CDR3 totals 14 residues. CDR3 protein: CASSSRQGNTEAFF. The CDR3 DNA reads TGTGCCAGTAGTTCAAGACAGGGGAACACTGAAGCTTTCTTT. Together with reference TRBV19 and TRBJ1-1, the CDR3 gives the full variable domain: DGGITQSPKYLFRKEGQNVTLSCEQNLNHDAMYWYRQDPGQGLRLIYYSQIVNDFQKGDIAEGYSVSREKKESFPLTVTSAQKNPTAFYLCASSSRQGNTEAFFGQGTRLTVV.

Regarding this clone: This sample includes further DNA sequences coding for the same CDR3. This chain uses TRBV28 with TRBJ1-2, with D uncertain. This CDR3 region has 13 residues. Trimming removed 2 bases at V and 7 bases at J, with 11 bases between. CDR1 MDHEN and CDR2 SYDVKM come from the germline V gene. CDR3 amino acids: CASSLRGLGGYTF. DNA for the CDR3: TGTGCCAGCAGTTTACGGGGTCTTGGTGGCTACACCTTC.

In this sample, this clone turned up once. This CDR3 is CASSPGTGNYGYTF. The CDR3 DNA is TGTGCCAGCAGCCCCGGGACAGGGAACTATGGCTACACCTTC. This chain uses TRBV5-5 with TRBJ1-2; 9 positions agree with TRBD1. Germline values: CDR1 SGHKS, CDR2 YYEKEE (reference sequence). This CDR3 is 14 amino acids long. Trimming took 4 bases from V and 2 from J; bases not matched to a gene: 3.

CDR3 bases: TGTGCCTGGAGTGTAAGGCGGTTGGAGGAATCACCCCTCCACTTT. Protein sequence: CAWSVRRLEESPLHF. The genes are TRBV30 and TRBJ1-6; no definite D call. The CDR3 is 15 amino acids. The V and J ends lost 0 bases and 10 bases respectively, with 16 bases between them. The germline CDR1 and CDR2 sequences are GTSNPN and SVGIG (reference sequence).

A single count supports this clone. V gene TRBV2 combines with J gene TRBJ2-3; 10 bases are a match to TRBD2. Germline assignment: CDR1 SNHLY and CDR2 FYNNEI. V shed 8 bases and J 5 bases; nucleotides not matched to a gene: 7. The CDR3 covers 14 residues. The CDR3 region is CASHLAGEGDTQYF. The CDR3 DNA sequence: TGTGCCAGCCACCTAGCGGGAGAGGGAGATACGCAGTATTTT.

This chain connects TRBV7-2 to TRBJ2-3; 15 positions match TRBD2. The CDR3 runs 15 residues. The ends lost 4 bases at V and 6 bases at J; junction bases unmatched: 2. Germline CDR1 and CDR2: SGHTA and FQGNSA. CDR3 residues: CASSSGTSGGDTQYF. In DNA, the CDR3 is TGTGCCAGCAGCTCAGGGACTAGCGGGGGGGATACGCAGTATTTT.

The chain recombines TRBV7-9 with TRBJ1-6; no clear D gene. CDR1 and CDR2 (germline): SEHNR, FQNEAQ (reference sequence). V lost 5 bases and J lost 3, with 11 bases in between. The CDR3 is 15 amino acids. CDR3 residues: CASSAPGIYNSPLHF. The CDR3 nucleotides read TGTGCCAGCAGCGCCCCGGGTATCTATAATTCACCCCTCCACTTT.

The V and J genes are TRBV9 and TRBJ2-6; 8 bases are a match to TRBD1. The J segment lost 2 bases and the V segment lost 5 bases, leaving 6 bases of the junction unmatched. The CDR3 totals 16 residues. The germline CDR1 and CDR2 sequences are SGDLS and YYNGEE. The CDR3 bases are TGTGCCAGCAGGGGGCAGGGGGCGGCTGGGGCCAACGTCCTGACTTTC. This sequence encodes CASRGQGAAGANVLTF.

This clone appeared a few times. The chain links TRBV9 to TRBJ1-2, with 8 bases identical to TRBD1. The CDR3 is made up of 13 amino acids. Unmatched junction bases numbered 6, after V lost 3 bases and J lost 8 bases. CDR1 is SGDLS and CDR2 is YYNGEE in the germline V gene. CDR3 nucleotide sequence: TGTGCCAGCAGCGCCCCAGGGGGCTGGGGCTACACCTTC. It codes for CASSAPGGWGYTF.

This chain connects TRBV6-5 to TRBJ1-1; perhaps TRBD1 as D (6 bases). This CDR3 spans 15 amino acids. Deletions cut 7 bases from V and 0 bases from J, with 15 bases between. Germline V lookup: CDR1 MNHEY, CDR2 SVGAGI. CDR3 nucleotide sequence: TGTGCCAGCAAGAAAGAAGGACAGCTGAACACTGAAGCTTTCTTT. It specifies CASKKEGQLNTEAFF.

This chain links TRBV3-1 (or the pseudogene TRBV3-2) with TRBJ1-1; no firm D call. The CDR3 totals 12 residues. CDR1 and CDR2 (germline): LGHDT, YNNKEL (reference sequence). V was cut by 3 bases and J by 4 bases, with 6 bases left in between. The CDR3 nucleotides are TGTGCCAGCAGCCAGAGGTCCACTGAAGCTTTCTTT. Its protein product is CASSQRSTEAFF.

This sequence joins TRBV4-1 and TRBJ1-6; weak D call: TRBD1 (6 bases). The germline V gene encodes CDR1 MGHRA and CDR2 YSYEKL. Trimming pared 3 bases from V and 8 bases from J, leaving 11 bases between. The CDR3 extends over 14 amino acids. DNA of the CDR3: TGCGCCAGCAGCCATCCTTACAGGGATTCACCCCTCCACTTT. Translation: CASSHPYRDSPLHF.

The V gene is TRBV2, the J gene TRBJ2-1; TRBD2 agrees at 9 bases. Germline V CDR1 and CDR2: SNHLY, FYNNEI. Trimming removed 6 bases from V and 9 bases from J; junction bases left unmatched: 3. This CDR3 is built from 12 residues. CDR3 bases: TGTGCCAGCAGCATGACTAGCGGTGAGCAGTTCTTC. Translation: CASSMTSGEQFF.

This chain joins TRBV18 and TRBJ1-1; tentatively, D is TRBD1 (6 bases). Germline V gene data show CDR1 as KGHSH and CDR2 as LQKENI. CDR3 length: 14 residues. V was pared by 1 base and J by 1 base, with 7 bases between. CDR3 region: CASSPQTGNTEAFF. The CDR3 DNA reads TGTGCCAGCTCACCACAGACAGGGAACACTGAAGCTTTCTTT.

The chain uses TRBV5-1 and TRBJ2-1; possibly TRBD1 for D (5 bases). Deletions cut 4 bases from V and 10 bases from J, with 12 bases between. The CDR3 extends over 12 amino acids. Germline lookup yields CDR1 SGHRS and CDR2 YFSETQ. CDR3 sequence: CASSDSGYEQFF. CDR3 bases: TGCGCCAGCAGCGATTCAGGGTACGAGCAGTTCTTC.

The chain joins TRBV3-1 (or the pseudogene TRBV3-2) to TRBJ2-3; D remains ambiguous. The V gene's germline CDR1 is LGHDT and CDR2 YNNKEL (reference sequence). The CDR3 length is 14 residues. Trimming cost V 3 bases and J 4 bases, with 11 bases left between them. The CDR3 region has the DNA TGTGCCAGCAGCCAGGAGACTTCGTCAGATACGCAGTATTTT. This gives the protein CASSQETSSDTQYF.

CDR3 residues: CASSQTPGQWLAFF. CDR3 bases: TGTGCCAGCAGCCAAACCCCGGGACAATGGTTAGCTTTCTTT. The chain couples TRBV4-2 to TRBJ1-1; maybe TRBD1 (6 bases). This CDR3 has 14 residues. V lost 2 bases and J lost 10, with 17 bases in between. From germline, CDR1 is LGHNA and CDR2 YNFKEQ.

V usage is TRBV7-3 and J usage is TRBJ2-7, with D maybe TRBD2 (6 bases). Germline lookup yields CDR1 SGHTA and CDR2 FQGTGA. This CDR3 contains 16 residues. The V end lost 5 bases, the J end lost 2 bases, and 19 bases lay between the germline ends. CDR3 sequence (DNA): TGTGCCAGCAGCCCCCAGCCGCTAGCGCCTACCTACGAGCAGTACTTC. Translating it yields CASSPQPLAPTYEQYF. Filled out from reference TRBV7-3 and TRBJ2-7, the complete variable domain reads GAGVSQTPSNKVTEKGKYVELRCDPISGHTALYWYRQSLGQGPEFLIYFQGTGAADDSGLPNDRFFAVRPEGSVSTLKIQRTERGDSAVYLCASSPQPLAPTYEQYFGPGTRLTVT.